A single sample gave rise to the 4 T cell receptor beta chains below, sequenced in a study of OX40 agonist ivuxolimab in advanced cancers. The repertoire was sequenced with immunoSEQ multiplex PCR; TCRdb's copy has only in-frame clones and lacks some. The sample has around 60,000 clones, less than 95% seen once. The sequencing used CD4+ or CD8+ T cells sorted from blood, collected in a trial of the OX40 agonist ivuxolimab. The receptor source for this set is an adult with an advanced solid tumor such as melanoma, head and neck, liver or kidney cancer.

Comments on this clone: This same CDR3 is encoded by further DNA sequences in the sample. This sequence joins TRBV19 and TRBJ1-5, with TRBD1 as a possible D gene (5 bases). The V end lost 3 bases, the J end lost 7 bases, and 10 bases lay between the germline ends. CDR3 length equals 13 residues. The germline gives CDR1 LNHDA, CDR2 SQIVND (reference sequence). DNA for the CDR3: TGTGCCAGTAGTATCGGGGGGAGCCAGCCCCAGCATTTT. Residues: CASSIGGSQPQHF.

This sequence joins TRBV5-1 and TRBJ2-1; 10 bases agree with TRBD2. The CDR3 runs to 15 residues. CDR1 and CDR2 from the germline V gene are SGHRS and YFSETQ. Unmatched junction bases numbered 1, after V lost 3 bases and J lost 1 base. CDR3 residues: CASSSSGGSYNEQFF. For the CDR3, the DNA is TGCGCCAGCAGCTCTAGCGGGGGTTCCTACAATGAGCAGTTCTTC.

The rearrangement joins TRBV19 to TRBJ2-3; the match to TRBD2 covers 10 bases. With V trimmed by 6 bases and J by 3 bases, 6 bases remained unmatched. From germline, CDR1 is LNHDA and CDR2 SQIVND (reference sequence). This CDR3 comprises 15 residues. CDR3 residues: CASSKIAGGTDTQYF. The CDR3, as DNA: TGTGCCAGTAGCAAGATAGCGGGAGGTACAGATACGCAGTATTTT.

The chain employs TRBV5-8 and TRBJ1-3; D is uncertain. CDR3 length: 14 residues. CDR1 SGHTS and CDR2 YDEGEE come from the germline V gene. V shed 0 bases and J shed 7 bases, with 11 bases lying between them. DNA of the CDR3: TGTGCCAGCAGCTTGGATTCAGCTGCGAACACCATATATTTT. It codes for CASSLDSAANTIYF.